These 4 T cell receptor beta chains were all obtained from the same sample, sequenced in a study of Tregs in tolerant kidney transplant recipients. Mixed chimerism was transient after nonmyeloablative marrow transplants from related graft donors. The method was immunoSEQ multiplex PCR; TCRdb's version includes in-frame clones alone and lacks a portion of them. The sample contains some 47,000 clones, roughly 90% of which appear only once. Here the sequenced sample was CD8+ T cells from blood (PBMCs), taken 12 months after the transplant. The receptors were gathered from a human patient who received a combined kidney and bone marrow transplant. T cells may partly derive from the graft donor.

The chain uses TRBV7-9 and TRBJ2-7; possibly TRBD2 for D (6 bases). The length of the CDR3 is 14 residues. The germline V gene has CDR1 SEHNR and CDR2 FQNEAQ (reference sequence). V gave up 7 bases and J gave up 2 bases, with 15 bases separating them. CDR3 amino acids: CASNPGRTPYEQYF. The CDR3, as DNA: TGTGCCAGCAATCCCGGGAGAACACCCTACGAGCAGTACTTC.

V and J are TRBV28 and TRBJ2-1, with D perhaps matching TRBD2 (5 bases). Per germline, CDR1 MDHEN and CDR2 SYDVKM. The CDR3 runs to 16 residues. The ends were cut back, 6 bases at V and 6 bases at J, with 21 bases in the middle. The CDR3 DNA follows: TGTGCCAGCAGCCCCGGCGCGCAGGAGGCCACCAATGAGCAGTTCTTC. It is translated as CASSPGAQEATNEQFF.

CDR3 region: CASSLGVRGSTAEAFF. Written as DNA, the CDR3 is TGTGCCAGCAGCTTAGGCGTCAGGGGGTCTACGGCTGAAGCTTTCTTT. The chain links TRBV11-2 to TRBJ1-1; TRBD1 matches at 7 bases. J gave up 6 bases and V 1 base, and 11 bases lay outside the gene matches. Germline CDR1 and CDR2: SGHAT and FQNNGV. This CDR3 is 16 amino acids long.

The CDR3 nucleotides read TGTGCCAGTAGTATTGGGGCAAGGGGGGGTGGGGATAACGGTGAAGCTTTCTTT. It yields the protein CASSIGARGGGDNGEAFF. The V gene is TRBV19, the J gene TRBJ1-1; perhaps TRBD1 as D (6 bases). Germline CDR1 LNHDA, CDR2 SQIVND (reference sequence). The CDR3 length is 18 residues. The ends were cut back, 3 bases at V and 7 bases at J, with 27 bases in the middle.